This TCR beta chain was identified in a study of CD8+ T cells in alopecia areata. Germline CDR1 and CDR2: LGHNT and FRNRAP. The CDR3 consists of 11 residues. The junction had 1 base not matched to a gene; V was cut back by 6 bases and J by 8 bases. Treatment described: oral pan-JAK inhibitor, 5-10 mg twice daily. The sequencing template was cDNA reverse transcribed from extracted RNA. Measured with immunoSEQ multiplex PCR; TCRdb has only the in-frame clones, and not every one. The table shows around 210,000 clones, with 55% to 70% occurring only once. The sample consisted of CD4+ T cells sorted from blood, taken at week 4, from a patient treated with tofacitinib. The TCR was taken from a human donor with alopecia areata. The V and J genes are TRBV12-5 and TRBJ2-1; 7 nucleotides line up with TRBD2. The chain's CDR3 is CASGRGDEQFF. The CDR3 DNA sequence: TGTGCTAGTGGCCGGGGGGATGAGCAGTTCTTC.